This T cell receptor beta chain was found in a study of T-cell reconstitution after alpha-beta-depleted transplantation in children. Study results and caveats: Once a year had passed after transplant, T-cell counts and diversity came mostly from newly produced T cells. In patients about two months after transplant, alpha-beta T cells reportedly arose from several hundred expanded graft clones. Several patients had high TCRbeta diversity at day 60; it came from surviving recipient T cells and thymic progenitors.

Germline CDR1 and CDR2: SGHTA and FQGNSA. V lost 3 bases and J 2 bases, leaving 6 bases between the germline ends. The CDR3 has 13 residues. Comment on this clonotype: Antigen: not known.

A library of TCRbeta sequences, prepared with unique molecular identifiers, was generated. A single record per CDR3 protein comes from TCRdb applying MiXCR to the PCR reads. The sample has over 400,000 distinct CDR3 sequences, over 40% seen once. The input for sequencing was PBMCs, taken before TCRalphabeta/CD19-depleted stem cell transplant. The chain is built from TRBV7-2 and TRBJ2-3; D is unclear. This TCR came from a girl aged 2 to 10 with aplastic anemia, due to receive a stem cell transplant. In DNA form, the CDR3 reads TGTGCCAGCAGCTTCCCCCCCACAGATACGCAGTATTTT. It is translated as CASSFPPTDTQYF.